Listed below are T cell receptor beta chains from one sample, sequenced in a study of response to subunit inactivated influenza vaccine. Each CDR3 protein gets one entry after TCRdb re-called the RT-PCR reads with MiXCR. The sample lists more than 400,000 distinct CDR3 sequences, 7.2% occurring once. The specimen comprised PBMCs from blood, sampled around 2 years after vaccination. Every receptor here comes from a man aged 50-75 years who received an inactivated influenza vaccine. CDR3s include the opening cysteine and the closing phenylalanine or tryptophan. Fields, in order: V gene, J gene, clone size, CDR3 protein. Not all rows give a size; the values are once, few, many and, for expanded clones, a class.

v_gene: TRBV3-1
j_gene: TRBJ1-2
abundance: many
CDR3aa: CASSQGGPRGDGYTF

v_gene: TRBV20-1
j_gene: TRBJ2-7
abundance: many
CDR3aa: CSARGWGQGMNEQYF

v_gene: TRBV18
j_gene: TRBJ2-3
abundance: few
CDR3aa: CASSPPWPRADTQYF

v_gene: TRBV20-1
j_gene: TRBJ1-1
abundance: .
CDR3aa: CSAQRMNTEAFF

v_gene: TRBV4-2
j_gene: TRBJ2-7
abundance: .
CDR3aa: CASSHGLHSYEQYF

v_gene: TRBV5-8
j_gene: TRBJ1-5
abundance: many
CDR3aa: CASSFFGKNSNQPQHF

v_gene: TRBV4-3
j_gene: TRBJ1-4
abundance: few
CDR3aa: CASSQVVGRVDEKLFF

v_gene: TRBV14
j_gene: TRBJ2-6
abundance: few
CDR3aa: CASSQTSGGISGANVLTF

v_gene: TRBV7-8
j_gene: TRBJ2-1
abundance: .
CDR3aa: CASSPPRLAGGKYNEQFF

v_gene: TRBV28
j_gene: TRBJ2-5
abundance: few
CDR3aa: CASSLKQGFQETQYF

v_gene: TRBV24-1
j_gene: TRBJ2-7
abundance: .
CDR3aa: CATSPRDRTYEQYF

v_gene: TRBV12-3/TRBV12-4
j_gene: TRBJ1-6
abundance: few
CDR3aa: CASSWGPPPLHF

v_gene: TRBV24-1
j_gene: TRBJ2-5
abundance: .
CDR3aa: CATSEGGTGTGETQYF

v_gene: TRBV20-1
j_gene: TRBJ2-1
abundance: many
CDR3aa: CSARGPGQVAHNEQFF

v_gene: TRBV10-3
j_gene: TRBJ2-5
abundance: .
CDR3aa: CAISGARGETQYF

v_gene: TRBV7-2
j_gene: TRBJ1-5
abundance: .
CDR3aa: CASSLWGLEPQHF

v_gene: TRBV9
j_gene: TRBJ2-5
abundance: .
CDR3aa: CASSVAAGVMETQYF

v_gene: TRBV7-8
j_gene: TRBJ2-7
abundance: .
CDR3aa: CASSPGTSAYKEQYF

v_gene: TRBV5-1
j_gene: TRBJ1-1
abundance: .
CDR3aa: CASSLGIATNTEAFF

v_gene: TRBV11-2
j_gene: TRBJ1-3
abundance: .
CDR3aa: CASSLNGEDTIYF

v_gene: TRBV5-1
j_gene: TRBJ2-7
abundance: many
CDR3aa: CASSLVTSGRRVVEQYF

v_gene: TRBV6-2/TRBV6-3
j_gene: TRBJ1-2
abundance: .
CDR3aa: CASGLGYTF